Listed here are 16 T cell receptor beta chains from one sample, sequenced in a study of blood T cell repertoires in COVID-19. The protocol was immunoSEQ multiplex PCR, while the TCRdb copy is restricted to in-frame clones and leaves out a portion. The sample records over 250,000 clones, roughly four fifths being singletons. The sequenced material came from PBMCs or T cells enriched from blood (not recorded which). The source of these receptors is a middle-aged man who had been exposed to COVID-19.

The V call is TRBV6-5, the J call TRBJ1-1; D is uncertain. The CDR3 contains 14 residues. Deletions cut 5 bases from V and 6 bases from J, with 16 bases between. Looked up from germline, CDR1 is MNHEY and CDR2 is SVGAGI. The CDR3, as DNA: TGTGCCAGCAGTCGGTCCTTTCGAAACCCTGAAGCTTTCTTT. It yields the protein CASSRSFRNPEAFF.

The CDR3 reads CASSAGGLGSTDTQYF. The CDR3 nucleotides are TGCGCCAGCAGCGCGGGAGGGCTCGGTAGCACAGATACGCAGTATTTT. The J gene is TRBJ2-3, the V gene TRBV5-1; 9 nucleotides agree with TRBD2. Germline CDR1 is SGHRS and CDR2 is YFSETQ. Trimming took 4 bases from V and 0 from J; bases not matched to a gene: 6. The CDR3 runs to 16 residues.

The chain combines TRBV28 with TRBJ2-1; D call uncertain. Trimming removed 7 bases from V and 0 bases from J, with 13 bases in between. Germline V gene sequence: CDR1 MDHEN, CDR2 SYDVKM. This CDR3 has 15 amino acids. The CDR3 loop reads CASIDFLSSYNEQFF. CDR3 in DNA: TGTGCCAGCATCGACTTCCTGAGCTCCTACAATGAGCAGTTCTTC.

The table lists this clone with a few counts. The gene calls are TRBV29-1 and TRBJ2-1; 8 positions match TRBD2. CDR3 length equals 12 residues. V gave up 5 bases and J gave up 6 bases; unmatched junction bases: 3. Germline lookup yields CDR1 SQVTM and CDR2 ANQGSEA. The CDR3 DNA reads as TGCAGCGTTACTAGCGGACTCAATGAGCAGTTCTTC. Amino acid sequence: CSVTSGLNEQFF.

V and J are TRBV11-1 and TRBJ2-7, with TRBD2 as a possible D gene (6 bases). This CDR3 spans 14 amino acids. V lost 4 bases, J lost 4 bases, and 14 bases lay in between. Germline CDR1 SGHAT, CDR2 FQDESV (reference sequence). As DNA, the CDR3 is TGTGCCAGCAGCTCAGCGCTAGCGCGGTACGAGCAGTACTTC. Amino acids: CASSSALARYEQYF. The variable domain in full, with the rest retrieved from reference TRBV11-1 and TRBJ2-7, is EAEVAQSPRYKITEKSQAVAFWCDPISGHATLYWYRQILGQGPELLVQFQDESVVDDSQLPKDRFSAERLKGVDSTLKIQPAELGDSAMYLCASSSALARYEQYFGPGTRLTVT.

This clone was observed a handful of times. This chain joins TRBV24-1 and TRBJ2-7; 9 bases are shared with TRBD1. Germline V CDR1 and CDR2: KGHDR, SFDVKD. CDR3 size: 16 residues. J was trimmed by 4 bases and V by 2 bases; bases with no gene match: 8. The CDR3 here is CATSDSGMGTGYEQYF. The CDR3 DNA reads TGTGCCACCAGTGATTCGGGGATGGGGACAGGGTACGAGCAGTACTTC.

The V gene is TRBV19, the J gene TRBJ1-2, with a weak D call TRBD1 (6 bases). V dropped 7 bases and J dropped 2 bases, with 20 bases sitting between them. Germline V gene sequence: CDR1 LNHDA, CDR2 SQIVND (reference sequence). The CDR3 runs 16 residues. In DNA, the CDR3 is TGTGCCAGTACCCGCCTAAACAGGGTTGCCAACTATGGCTACACCTTC. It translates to CASTRLNRVANYGYTF. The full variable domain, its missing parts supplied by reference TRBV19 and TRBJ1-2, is DGGITQSPKYLFRKEGQNVTLSCEQNLNHDAMYWYRQDPGQGLRLIYYSQIVNDFQKGDIAEGYSVSREKKESFPLTVTSAQKNPTAFYLCASTRLNRVANYGYTFGSGTRLTVV.

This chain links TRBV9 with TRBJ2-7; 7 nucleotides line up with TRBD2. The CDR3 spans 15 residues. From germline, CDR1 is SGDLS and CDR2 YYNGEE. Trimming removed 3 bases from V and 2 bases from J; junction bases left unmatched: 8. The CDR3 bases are TGTGCCAGCAGCGCCGGACTAGACCTTCCCTACGAGCAGTACTTC. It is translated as CASSAGLDLPYEQYF.

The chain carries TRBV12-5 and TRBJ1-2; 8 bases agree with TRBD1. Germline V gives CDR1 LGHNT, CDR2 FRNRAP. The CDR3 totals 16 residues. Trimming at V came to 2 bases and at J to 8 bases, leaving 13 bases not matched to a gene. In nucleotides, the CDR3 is TGTGCTAGTGGTTTGATCCTTCCGGGACAGGTTCGAGGCTACACCTTC. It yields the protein CASGLILPGQVRGYTF.

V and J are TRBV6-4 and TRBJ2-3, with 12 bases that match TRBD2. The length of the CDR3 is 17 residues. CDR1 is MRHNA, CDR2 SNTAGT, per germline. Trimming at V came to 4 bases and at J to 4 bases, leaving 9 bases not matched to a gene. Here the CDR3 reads CASSAATSGSRADTQYF. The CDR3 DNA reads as TGTGCCAGCAGTGCGGCGACTAGCGGGAGTCGGGCAGATACGCAGTATTTT.

CDR3 loop: CASSVEQGFSTGELFF. The CDR3, as DNA: TGTGCCAGCAGCGTGGAACAGGGGTTTAGCACCGGGGAGCTGTTTTTT. V gene TRBV9 combines with J gene TRBJ2-2, with 7 bases that match TRBD1. CDR3 length equals 16 residues. Germline V gives CDR1 SGDLS, CDR2 YYNGEE. Unmatched junction bases numbered 8, after V lost 2 bases and J lost 4 bases.

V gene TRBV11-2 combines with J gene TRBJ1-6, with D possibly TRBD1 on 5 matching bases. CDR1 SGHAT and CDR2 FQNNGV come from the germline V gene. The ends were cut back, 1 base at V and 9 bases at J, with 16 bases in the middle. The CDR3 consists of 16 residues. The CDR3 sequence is CASSLGSGVISSPLHF. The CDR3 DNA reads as TGTGCCAGCAGCTTAGGGTCGGGGGTAATTTCTTCACCCCTCCACTTT.

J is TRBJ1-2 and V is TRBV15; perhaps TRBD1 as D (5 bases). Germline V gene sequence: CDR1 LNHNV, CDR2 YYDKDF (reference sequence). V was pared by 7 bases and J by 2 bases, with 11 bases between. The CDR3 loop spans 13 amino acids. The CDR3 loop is CATNPDKNYGYTF. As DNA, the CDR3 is TGTGCCACCAACCCGGACAAAAACTATGGCTACACCTTC.

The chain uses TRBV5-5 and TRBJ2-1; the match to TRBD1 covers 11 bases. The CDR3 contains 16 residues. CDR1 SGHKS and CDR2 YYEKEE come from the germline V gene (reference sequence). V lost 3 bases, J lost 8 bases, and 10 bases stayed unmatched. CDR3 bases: TGTGCCAGCAGCTGGGGATCCGGGACAGGGGGTTATGAGCAGTTCTTC. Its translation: CASSWGSGTGGYEQFF. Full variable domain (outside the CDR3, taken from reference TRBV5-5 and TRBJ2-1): DAGVTQSPTHLIKTRGQQVTLRCSPISGHKSVSWYQQVLGQGPQFIFQYYEKEERGRGNFPDRFSARQFPNYSSELNVNALLLGDSALYLCASSWGSGTGGYEQFFGPGTRLTVL.

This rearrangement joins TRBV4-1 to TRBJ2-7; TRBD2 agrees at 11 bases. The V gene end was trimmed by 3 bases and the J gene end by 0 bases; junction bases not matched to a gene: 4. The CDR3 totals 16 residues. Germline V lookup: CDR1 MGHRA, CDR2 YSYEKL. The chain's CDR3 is CASSHYLAGGSYEQYF. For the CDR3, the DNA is TGCGCCAGCAGCCACTACCTAGCGGGGGGCTCCTACGAGCAGTACTTC.

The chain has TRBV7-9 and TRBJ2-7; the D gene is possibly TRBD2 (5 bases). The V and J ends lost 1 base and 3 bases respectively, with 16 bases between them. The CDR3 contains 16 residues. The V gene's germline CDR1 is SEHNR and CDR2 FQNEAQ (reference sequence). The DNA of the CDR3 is TGTGCCAGCAGCTTAGGGGCGGGCTCTTCAAACTACGAGCAGTACTTC. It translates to CASSLGAGSSNYEQYF.